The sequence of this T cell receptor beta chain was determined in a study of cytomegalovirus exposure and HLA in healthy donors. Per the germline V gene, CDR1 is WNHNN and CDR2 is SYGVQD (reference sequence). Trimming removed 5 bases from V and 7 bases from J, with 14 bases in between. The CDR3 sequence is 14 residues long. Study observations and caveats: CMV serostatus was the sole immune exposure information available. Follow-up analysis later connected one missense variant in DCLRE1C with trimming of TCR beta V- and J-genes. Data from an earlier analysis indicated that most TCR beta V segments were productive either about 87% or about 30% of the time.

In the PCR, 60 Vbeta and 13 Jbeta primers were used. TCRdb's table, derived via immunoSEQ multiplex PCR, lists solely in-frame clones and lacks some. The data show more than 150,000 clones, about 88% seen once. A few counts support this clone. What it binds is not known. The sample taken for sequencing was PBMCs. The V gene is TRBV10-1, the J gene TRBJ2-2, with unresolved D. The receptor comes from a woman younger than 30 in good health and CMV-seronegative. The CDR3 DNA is TGCGCCAGCAGTCTGCGCGTTTCGGTCGGGGAGCTGTTTTTT. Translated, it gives CASSLRVSVGELFF.